One T cell receptor beta chain is described in this entry. Method: immunoSEQ multiplex PCR; TCRdb's copy keeps in-frame clones and lacks some. The sample yields some 25,000 clones, approximately 77% seen once. The CDR3 is made up of 15 amino acids. The ends were cut back, 3 bases at V and 7 bases at J, with 16 bases in the middle. Per germline, CDR1 MNHNY and CDR2 SVGAGI (reference sequence). The sample belongs to a study of sequential checkpoint blockade in melanoma. The sample's treatment: randomized to nivolumab then ipilimumab (arm A) or the reverse (arm B). Live CD3+CD8+ CD19− CD56− cells were sorted from PBMCs.

The sequence was obtained from a human donor with melanoma. Sequences were derived from CD8+ T cells sorted from blood (inferred from file names), sampled from a patient given nivolumab and ipilimumab in sequence. This chain joins TRBV6-6 and TRBJ2-1, with D hard to call. This CDR3 reads CASSYGSGLSNEQFF. The CDR3 DNA follows: TGTGCCAGCAGTTATGGGTCAGGTCTGAGTAATGAGCAGTTCTTC.